Listed here are 16 T cell receptor beta chains from one sample, sequenced in a study of shared clonotypes between healthy human individuals (dated by TCRdb to 2018 to 2021). The library relied on the immunoSEQ multiplex PCR assay. Here the immuneACCESS table is served through TCRdb, limited to in-frame sequences with V and J called. Missing clones are a known gap in these copies; in checked studies unresolved V genes cover under half, and the rest lacks a known reason. The sample includes about 680,000 clones, with around 90% observed a single time. Jointly, the top ten make up 24% of the sample. CD8 naive samples were obtained by positive selection for CCR7 among CD45RO-negative cells, yielding a CD45RA+CCR7+ population from which TemRA cells were excluded. Input material: naive CD8+ T cells sorted from blood. In the paper's terms, the cell subset or site label means: CD45RA+CCR7+. These receptors came from a man aged 25 to 40 in good health.

The V call is TRBV14, the J call TRBJ2-1; D remains unclear. The germline V gene has CDR1 SGHDN and CDR2 FVKESK. CDR3 length: 15 residues. Trimming stripped 3 bases from V and 2 bases from J, with 11 bases between. The CDR3 DNA sequence: TGTGCCAGCAGCCACCGCCGTGAAACCTACAATGAGCAGTTCTTC. Protein product: CASSHRRETYNEQFF.

The chain uses TRBV27 and TRBJ1-1, with D tentatively TRBD1 (6 bases). The CDR3 consists of 15 residues. CDR1 and CDR2 (germline): MNHEY, SMNVEV (reference sequence). V was pared by 7 bases and J by 1 base, with 16 bases between. The CDR3 bases are TGTGCCAGCACCCCCTTTAGGGGGGCGAACACTGAAGCTTTCTTT. Protein product: CASTPFRGANTEAFF.

This clone was seen only once. The chain couples TRBV7-2 to TRBJ2-3, with 10 bases matching TRBD2. The CDR3 spans 18 residues. The germline CDR1 and CDR2 sequences are SGHTA and FQGNSA. The junction had 10 bases not matched to a gene; V was cut back by 3 bases and J by 1 base. Here the CDR3 reads CASSLVLAGGGRTDTQYF. The DNA for the CDR3 is TGTGCCAGCAGCTTGGTGTTAGCGGGGGGCGGGCGCACAGATACGCAGTATTTT.

The chain employs TRBV13 and TRBJ2-1, with 10 bases fitting TRBD2. This CDR3 has 17 residues. Germline V lookup: CDR1 PRHDT, CDR2 FYEKMQ (reference sequence). V shed 4 bases, J shed 6 bases, and the junction held 12 bases outside the gene matches. CDR3 coding DNA: TGTGCCAGCAGCTGCCAAGCCCCCAGCGGGGGGGGCAATGAGCAGTTCTTC. Translating gives CASSCQAPSGGGNEQFF.

The J gene is TRBJ2-2, the V gene TRBV7-8; TRBD2 matches at 14 bases. The V segment lost 2 bases and the J segment 7 bases; nucleotides outside the gene matches: 6. The CDR3 runs 17 residues. Germline CDR1 and CDR2: SGHVS and FQNEAQ. The chain's CDR3 is CASSLLGGLAGVGELFF. CDR3 sequence (DNA): TGTGCCAGCAGCTTATTGGGGGGACTAGCGGGAGTCGGGGAGCTGTTTTTT.

This chain connects TRBV5-1 to TRBJ2-5; the D is unclear. CDR3 length: 15 amino acids. V was shortened by 0 bases and J by 5 bases, with 14 bases between the two germline ends. CDR1 SGHRS and CDR2 YFSETQ come from the germline V gene. CDR3 sequence reads: CASSLVPRRLETQYF. In nucleotides, the CDR3 is TGCGCCAGCAGCTTGGTTCCTAGGCGTTTGGAGACCCAGTACTTC.

Comments on this clone: Other DNA sequences in the same sample also yield this CDR3. CDR3 nucleotides: TGTGCCAGCAGTTTATCGGACTCATCCTACGAGCAGTACTTC. This encodes CASSLSDSSYEQYF. The chain is built from TRBV27 and TRBJ2-7, with a possible D match to TRBD2 (5 bases). CDR1 MNHEY and CDR2 SMNVEV come from the germline V gene (reference sequence). V lost 0 bases to trimming and J lost 1 base, with 7 bases between them. The CDR3 sequence is 14 residues long.

The gene calls are TRBV11-3 and TRBJ2-3; 9 bases match TRBD2. The CDR3 spans 18 residues. CDR1 and CDR2 (germline): SGHNT, YENEEA. The ends lost 3 bases at V and 0 bases at J; junction bases unmatched: 10. The CDR3 here is CASSFGREGLLSTDTQYF. DNA of the CDR3: TGTGCCAGCAGCTTTGGGCGGGAGGGCCTCCTAAGCACAGATACGCAGTATTTT.

The chain uses TRBV5-4 and TRBJ2-3; D unclear. Germline loops: CDR1 SGHNT, CDR2 YYREEE (reference sequence). V lost 2 bases, J lost 0 bases, and 13 bases lay in between. There are 16 residues in the CDR3. The CDR3 reads CASSLYIAPSTDTQYF. The DNA for the CDR3 is TGTGCCAGCAGCTTATATATAGCCCCAAGCACAGATACGCAGTATTTT.

On this clone: This specimen includes other DNA sequences encoding the same CDR3. The V call is TRBV7-9, the J call TRBJ2-7; no firm D call. V lost 3 bases and J 1 base, leaving 7 bases between the germline ends. From germline, CDR1 is SEHNR and CDR2 FQNEAQ (reference sequence). The length of the CDR3 is 13 residues. CDR3 in amino acids: CASSLTQSYEQYF. The CDR3 region has the DNA TGTGCCAGCAGCTTGACTCAGTCCTACGAGCAGTACTTC. The full variable domain, rest sourced from reference TRBV7-9 and TRBJ2-7, is DTGVSQNPRHKITKRGQNVTFRCDPISEHNRLYWYRQTLGQGPEFLTYFQNEAQLEKSRLLSDRFSAERPKGSFSTLEIQRTEQGDSAMYLCASSLTQSYEQYFGPGTRLTVT.

V gene TRBV15 combines with J gene TRBJ2-1; 7 bases fit TRBD2. The CDR3 runs to 15 residues. From germline, CDR1 is LNHNV and CDR2 YYDKDF (reference sequence). The V segment lost 5 bases and the J segment 0 bases; nucleotides outside the gene matches: 4. The CDR3 nucleotides are TGTGCCACCAGCCCGGGAGGAAGCTCCTACAATGAGCAGTTCTTC. Amino acids: CATSPGGSSYNEQFF.

Details on this clone: Distinct nucleotide sequences in the sample also encode this CDR3. V usage is TRBV5-4 and J usage is TRBJ2-3, with D hard to call. The CDR3 consists of 12 residues. Germline V gives CDR1 SGHNT, CDR2 YYREEE (reference sequence). V was cut by 2 bases and J by 0 bases, with 1 base left in between. In DNA form, the CDR3 reads TGTGCCAGCAGCTTTAGCACAGATACGCAGTATTTT. Translated, it gives CASSFSTDTQYF.

This sequence joins TRBV7-9 and TRBJ2-7; maybe TRBD1 (7 bases). The CDR3 is made up of 16 amino acids. From germline, CDR1 is SEHNR and CDR2 FQNEAQ (reference sequence). Trimming took 5 bases from V and 0 from J, leaving 17 bases between them. The CDR3 DNA follows: TGTGCCAGCAGCCCAGGAGGGGGCCTCCTCTCCTACGAGCAGTACTTC. Protein product: CASSPGGGLLSYEQYF.

This rearrangement joins TRBV19 to TRBJ1-2; no clear D. The CDR3 is 17 residues long. Trimming removed 1 base at V and 0 bases at J, with 15 bases between. The V gene's germline CDR1 is LNHDA and CDR2 SQIVND (reference sequence). This CDR3 reads CASSIGSLRRANYGYTF. DNA for the CDR3: TGTGCCAGTAGTATAGGCTCGCTCCGACGGGCTAACTATGGCTACACCTTC.

The rearrangement joins TRBV19 to TRBJ2-2; possible D gene TRBD2, 5 bases. V was trimmed by 3 bases and J by 5 bases, leaving 10 bases between them. The CDR3 loop spans 14 amino acids. The germline V gene encodes CDR1 LNHDA and CDR2 SQIVND (reference sequence). CDR3 sequence (DNA): TGTGCCAGTAGTATGTGGGAGTATACCGGGGAGCTGTTTTTT. Translating gives CASSMWEYTGELFF.

V gene TRBV7-8 combines with J gene TRBJ2-7; 9 nucleotides line up with TRBD2. The CDR3 is made up of 14 amino acids. V was clipped by 3 bases and J by 3 bases; unmatched bases: 3. Germline CDR1 and CDR2: SGHVS and FQNEAQ. CDR3 bases: TGTGCCAGCAGCTTGCTAGCGGGACTCTACGAGCAGTACTTC. Encoded protein: CASSLLAGLYEQYF. The whole variable domain, filled in from reference TRBV7-8 and TRBJ2-7, reads GAGVSQSPRYKVAKRGQDVALRCDPISGHVSLFWYQQALGQGPEFLTYFQNEAQLDKSGLPSDRFFAERPEGSVSTLKIQRTQQEDSAVYLCASSLLAGLYEQYFGPGTRLTVT.